The clone carrying this T cell receptor beta chain was seen a single time. Its matching antigen is unknown. The record originates from a study of cytomegalovirus exposure and HLA in healthy donors. On the study more broadly: About 85 million unique TCR sequences came from HLA-typed donors in an early release.

The study's findings and limits: Donor immune exposure was known only as CMV serostatus.

Though probably carrying unrecorded immune exposures, donors were nominally healthy at sampling. This CDR3 region has 13 residues. From germline, CDR1 is GTSNPN and CDR2 SVGIG (reference sequence). After removal of 2 bases from V and 0 bases from J, the junction contained 0 bases not matched to a gene. PCR amplification relied on 60 Vbeta primers (plus 13 Jbeta primers). Data came from immunoSEQ multiplex PCR; TCRdb stores just in-frame clones and leaves some out. This repertoire shows 170,000 or so clones, over 80% found once; its top ten account for 6.3%. Sequences were obtained from PBMCs. The gene calls are TRBV30 and TRBJ1-1, with 7 bases aligning to TRBD1. The receptor's source is a male donor in good health and CMV-seropositive. CDR3 loop: CAWSTGVNTEAFF. The DNA for the CDR3 is TGTGCCTGGAGTACAGGGGTGAACACTGAAGCTTTCTTT.